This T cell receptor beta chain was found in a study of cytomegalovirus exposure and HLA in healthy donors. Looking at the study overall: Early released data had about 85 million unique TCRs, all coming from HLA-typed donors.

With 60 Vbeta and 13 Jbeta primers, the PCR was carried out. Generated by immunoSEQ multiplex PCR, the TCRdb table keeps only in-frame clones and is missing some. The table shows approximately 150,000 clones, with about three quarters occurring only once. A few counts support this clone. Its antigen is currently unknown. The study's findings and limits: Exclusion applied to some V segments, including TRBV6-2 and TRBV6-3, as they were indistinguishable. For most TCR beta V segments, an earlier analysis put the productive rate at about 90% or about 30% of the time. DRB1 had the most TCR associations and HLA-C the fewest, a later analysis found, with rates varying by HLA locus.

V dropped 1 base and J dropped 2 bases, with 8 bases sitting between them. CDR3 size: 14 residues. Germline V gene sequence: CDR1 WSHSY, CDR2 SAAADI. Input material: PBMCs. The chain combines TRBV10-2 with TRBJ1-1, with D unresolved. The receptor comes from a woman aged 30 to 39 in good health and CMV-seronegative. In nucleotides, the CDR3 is TGCGCCAGCAGTGAGTTAGCGATTAACACTGAAGCTTTCTTT. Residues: CASSELAINTEAFF.